This T cell receptor (beta chain) originates from a study of CD8 T cells in Susac syndrome. The multiple sclerosis control group was made up of treatment-naive patients with stable or active relapsing-remitting disease. An input of 0.5 to 1 ug of RNA was subjected to reverse transcription using random hexamers. Amplification of TCR beta CDR3 was carried out by immunoSEQ multiplex PCR, which covered 54 Vbeta and 13 Jbeta segments. TCRdb analysed the immunoSEQ multiplex PCR reads with MiXCR anew, one entry per CDR3 protein. There are about 71,000 distinct CDR3 sequences in the sample; 96% occur only once, and over 0.09% lies in the top ten. The length of the CDR3 is 14 residues. V lost 4 bases and J 4 bases, leaving 13 bases between the germline ends.

Sequenced material: CD4+ T cells from PBMCs. The chain recombines TRBV12-3 or TRBV12-4 with TRBJ1-2; D perhaps matches TRBD1 (5 bases). The source is a human donor with multiple sclerosis. CDR3 sequence reads: CASSSWTGGYGYTF. DNA for the CDR3: TGTGCCAGCAGTTCCTGGACGGGGGGCTATGGCTACACCTTC.